This section outlines one T cell receptor beta chain sequence together with its context. This sample was taken from a study of blood T cell repertoires in COVID-19. The overall study: PBMCs, B-cell-depleted T cells, or T cells provided the cDNA or gDNA that made up the material.

Generated by immunoSEQ multiplex PCR, the TCRdb table keeps only in-frame clones and is missing some. Of 70,000 to 100,000 clones in the sample, roughly nine tenths are singletons; the top ten hold roughly 2.6%. V was cut by 3 bases and J by 5 bases, with 11 bases left in between. Germline lookup yields CDR1 KGHSH and CDR2 LQKENI. The CDR3 runs to 13 residues. The sequenced sample was peripheral blood. The TCR sequence derives from a man aged 50 to 59 with COVID-19, enrolled during active disease. The rearrangement links TRBV18 to TRBJ2-7; a possible D gene is TRBD1 (6 bases). The chain's CDR3 is CASSPYTGNEQYF. The CDR3 coding sequence is TGTGCCAGCTCACCTTATACAGGGAACGAGCAGTACTTC.